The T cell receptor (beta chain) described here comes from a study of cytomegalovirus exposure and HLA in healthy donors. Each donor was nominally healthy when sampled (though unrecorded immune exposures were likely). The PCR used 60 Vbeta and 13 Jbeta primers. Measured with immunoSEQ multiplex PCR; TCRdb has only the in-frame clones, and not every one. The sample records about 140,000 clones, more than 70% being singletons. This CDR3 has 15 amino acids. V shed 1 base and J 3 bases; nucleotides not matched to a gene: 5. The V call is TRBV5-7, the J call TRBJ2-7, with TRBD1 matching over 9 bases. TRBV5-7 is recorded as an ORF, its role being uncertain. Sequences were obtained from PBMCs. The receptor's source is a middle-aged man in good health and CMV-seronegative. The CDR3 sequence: CASSLRTGVDYEQYF. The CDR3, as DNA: TGTGCCAGCAGCTTGAGGACAGGGGTAGACTACGAGCAGTACTTC.